This T cell receptor beta chain stems from a study of shared clonotypes between healthy human individuals. Study conclusions and caveats: The small donor group covered limited genetic and exposure diversity. Estimated clonotype richness was generally higher in naive than memory subsets.

Original data processing: ImmunoSEQ supplied junction-only sequences lacking quality scores, so filtering was different. This table comes from immunoSEQ multiplex PCR, and its TCRdb copy is limited to in-frame clones, with some not included. V, J and clone size were drawn from that table, and D and trimming were deduced from the DNA. The data show 950,000 to 1,100,000 clones, about 77% seen once. This clone was observed a few times. Its target is not known. Germline lookup yields CDR1 SGHTA and CDR2 FQGNSA. V was pared by 5 bases and J by 4 bases, with 15 bases between. CDR3 length: 14 amino acids. The receptor was isolated from a man aged 18 to 30 in good health. Sample: memory CD4+ T cells sorted from blood. Subset specified: CD45RA-negative fraction. V is TRBV7-2 and J is TRBJ2-7, with a possible D match to TRBD1 (5 bases). The CDR3 region is CASSRPGKWYEQYF. For the CDR3, the DNA is TGTGCCAGCAGCCGGCCAGGGAAGTGGTACGAGCAGTACTTC.